The next 32 T cell receptor beta chains were all read from a single sample in a study of graft-versus-host responses after intestinal transplantation (dated by TCRdb to the early 2020s). Taken with the paper, the label for time point translates to: cells obtained before transplantation from donor or recipient. The library was made by the immunoSEQ multiplex PCR assay. The table comes from immuneACCESS by way of TCRdb, which keeps in-frame sequences with V and J called. Part of the clones is missing from these tables; in studies checked, under half for an unresolved V gene and the rest for unknown reasons. This sample gives 90,000 to 120,000 clones in total; more than 85% of them show up just once. Approximately 0.97% of the sample comes from the top ten. Their specific antigens are unknown. Source: unstimulated CD4+ T cells sorted from spleen or lymph node cells, taken before intestinal transplant. These receptor sequences come from a human donor who received an intestinal transplant.

This clone was picked up one time. The chain joins TRBV19 to TRBJ2-5; the match to TRBD1 covers 10 bases. The CDR3 is made up of 15 amino acids. Germline trimming cut 6 bases from V and 5 bases from J; bases unmatched to any gene: 9. CDR1 LNHDA and CDR2 SQIVND come from the germline V gene (reference sequence). This CDR3 reads CASRTRQGAGETQYF. Here the CDR3 DNA reads TGTGCCAGTAGAACCCGACAGGGGGCAGGTGAGACCCAGTACTTC.

CDR3 residues: CSVSIGGYNEQFF. The CDR3 DNA reads TGCAGCGTTTCAATTGGTGGCTACAATGAGCAGTTCTTC. The rearrangement joins TRBV29-1 to TRBJ2-1; D uncertain. Germline V lookup: CDR1 SQVTM, CDR2 ANQGSEA. V was cut by 5 bases and J by 3 bases, with 11 bases left in between. The CDR3 consists of 13 residues.

The chain joins TRBV6-5 to TRBJ2-7; 12 bases map to TRBD2. The V gene's germline CDR1 is MNHEY and CDR2 SVGAGI. J was trimmed by 5 bases and V by 6 bases; bases with no gene match: 5. This CDR3 region has 14 residues. CDR3 region: CASRPLAGGDEQYF. CDR3 in DNA: TGTGCCAGCAGACCACTAGCGGGGGGCGACGAGCAGTACTTC.

This sequence joins TRBV6-6 and TRBJ1-5, with 10 nucleotides matching TRBD1. There are 16 residues in the CDR3. The ends lost 7 bases at V and 2 bases at J; junction bases unmatched: 8. Germline V gene data show CDR1 as MNHNY and CDR2 as SVGAGI (reference sequence). The CDR3 loop reads CASTGTGARGNQPQHF. CDR3 nucleotide sequence: TGTGCCAGCACTGGGACAGGGGCAAGAGGCAATCAGCCCCAGCATTTT.

In its sample, this clone was seen a few times. DNA of the CDR3: TGTGCCAGCAGCTTAAAAACAGGGTGGAACACCGGGGAGCTGTTTTTT. It translates to CASSLKTGWNTGELFF. This sequence joins TRBV11-2 and TRBJ2-2; possibly TRBD1 for D (6 bases). With 2 bases removed from V and 1 base from J, the gap between germline ends came to 11 bases. This CDR3 region has 16 residues. Germline CDR1 and CDR2: SGHAT and FQNNGV.

This rearrangement joins TRBV11-2 to TRBJ1-2; 11 bases are shared with TRBD1. Trimming removed 5 bases from V and 11 bases from J; junction bases left unmatched: 10. The V gene's germline CDR1 is SGHAT and CDR2 FQNNGV. The CDR3 length is 14 residues. This CDR3 is CASSPNPGQGAYTF. CDR3 DNA: TGTGCCAGCAGCCCCAACCCTGGACAGGGGGCATACACCTTC.

This chain joins TRBV7-3 and TRBJ2-7; the match to TRBD2 covers 11 bases. V lost 5 bases to trimming and J lost 2 bases; unmatched junction nucleotides: 11. Germline-derived CDR1 and CDR2 are SGHTA and FQGTGA. The CDR3 spans 17 residues. CDR3 DNA: TGTGCCAGCAGCACAAGAACTAGCGGGAGCGCCCCCTACGAGCAGTACTTC. Protein sequence: CASSTRTSGSAPYEQYF.

In its sample, this clone was seen once. This chain uses TRBV5-1 with TRBJ2-3, with D possibly matching TRBD1 (6 bases). The germline V and J ends were trimmed by 5 bases and 4 bases, with 11 bases remaining between them. The CDR3 contains 13 residues. CDR1 and CDR2 (germline): SGHRS, YFSETQ. The CDR3 DNA reads TGCGCCAGCAGACTAGGGGGTGCAGATACGCAGTATTTT. Amino acids: CASRLGGADTQYF.

The CDR3 loop is CASSLGDSLGNTIYF. CDR3 bases: TGCGCCAGCAGCTTGGGGGACAGCCTGGGAAACACCATATATTTT. The chain has TRBV5-1 and TRBJ1-3; 7 bases are shared with TRBD1. Trimming cost V 0 bases and J 4 bases; bases outside gene matches: 4. In germline, CDR1 is SGHRS, CDR2 YFSETQ. This CDR3 is built from 15 residues.

The chain couples TRBV15 to TRBJ2-2; D gene ambiguous. In germline, CDR1 is LNHNV, CDR2 YYDKDF (reference sequence). The germline V and J ends were trimmed by 5 bases and 2 bases, with 3 bases remaining between them. This CDR3 spans 12 amino acids. CDR3 in amino acids: CATSQNTGELFF. The CDR3 DNA sequence: TGTGCCACCAGCCAAAACACCGGGGAGCTGTTTTTT.

This chain uses TRBV10-1 with TRBJ2-5, with 11 bases that match TRBD2. The CDR3 contains 18 residues. J gave up 3 bases and V 0 bases, and 9 bases lay outside the gene matches. CDR1 is WNHNN and CDR2 is SYGVQD in the germline V gene (reference sequence). The CDR3 bases are TGCGCCAGCAGTGAGTCGTCGAGTATAGCGGGGGGGAAAGAGACCCAGTACTTC. Protein: CASSESSSIAGGKETQYF.

This chain links TRBV19 with TRBJ1-5, with 8 bases aligning to TRBD1. Looked up from germline, CDR1 is LNHDA and CDR2 is SQIVND (reference sequence). The CDR3 loop spans 15 amino acids. J was trimmed by 3 bases and V by 7 bases; bases with no gene match: 8. The CDR3 sequence: CASTTGTGYNQPQHF. As DNA, the CDR3 is TGTGCCAGTACCACCGGGACAGGATACAATCAGCCCCAGCATTTT.

The genes are TRBV6-5 and TRBJ1-4; the D is unclear. Trimming stripped 6 bases from V and 7 bases from J, with 15 bases between. CDR3 length: 14 residues. Looked up from germline, CDR1 is MNHEY and CDR2 is SVGAGI. In nucleotides, the CDR3 is TGTGCCAGCAGGCGAGCCTACTCGGGTGAAAAACTGTTTTTT. Translation: CASRRAYSGEKLFF.

CDR3 region: CASSRGRTNTEAFF. The DNA of the CDR3 is TGTGCCAGTAGTCGCGGACGGACGAACACTGAAGCTTTCTTT. The genes are TRBV19 and TRBJ1-1; D is unclear. The length of the CDR3 is 14 residues. Trimming removed 5 bases at V and 1 base at J, with 11 bases between. Germline CDR1 reads LNHDA; CDR2 reads SQIVND (reference sequence).

The chain combines TRBV12-5 with TRBJ2-1; possibly TRBD1 or TRBD2 for D (5 bases each). Germline V gene data show CDR1 as LGHNT and CDR2 as FRNRAP. The CDR3 has 18 amino acids. The V end lost 6 bases, the J end lost 5 bases, and 26 bases lay between the germline ends. DNA for the CDR3: TGTGCTAGTGGCCCGCTGGGGCAGCTCGGAGGTAAAAACAATGAGCAGTTCTTC. It codes for CASGPLGQLGGKNNEQFF. Combining the CDR3 with reference TRBV12-5 and TRBJ2-1 gives the whole variable domain DARVTQTPRHKVTEMGQEVTMRCQPILGHNTVFWYRQTMMQGLELLAYFRNRAPLDDSGMPKDRFSAEMPDATLATLKIQPSEPRDSAVYFCASGPLGQLGGKNNEQFFGPGTRLTVL.

The CDR3 nucleotides are TGTGCCAGCAGCCAAGAACTCGGGAACACTGAAGCTTTCTTT. Translating it yields CASSQELGNTEAFF. The chain combines TRBV4-2 with TRBJ1-1; D remains ambiguous. V was trimmed by 0 bases and J by 1 base, leaving 6 bases between them. The germline gives CDR1 LGHNA, CDR2 YNFKEQ. The length of the CDR3 is 14 residues.

This clone was detected only once. The junction does not match germline at one end; this may be a read error. The chain carries TRBV5-1 and TRBJ2-3; TRBD2 is a possible D gene (6 bases). The CDR3 loop spans 15 amino acids. Germline V lookup: CDR1 SGHRS, CDR2 YFSETQ. This chain's CDR3 is CASSLTGDFTDTQCF. The CDR3 DNA is TGCGCCAGCAGCTTAACGGGGGATTTCACAGATACGCAGTGTTTT.

The chain has TRBV27 and TRBJ1-6; D gene ambiguous. The CDR3 is 12 amino acids. Deletions cut 1 base from V and 8 bases from J, with 3 bases between. Germline V CDR1 and CDR2: MNHEY, SMNVEV (reference sequence). In nucleotides, the CDR3 is TGTGCCAGCAGTTTATTGTATTCACCCCTCCACTTT. Its protein product is CASSLLYSPLHF.

The CDR3 is CASSGPGGYTGELFF. CDR3 coding DNA: TGTGCCAGCAGTGGTCCAGGGGGGTACACCGGGGAGCTGTTTTTT. The V call is TRBV2, the J call TRBJ2-2; a possible D gene is TRBD1 (7 bases). Germline lookup yields CDR1 SNHLY and CDR2 FYNNEI. The CDR3 runs 15 residues. V dropped 4 bases and J dropped 3 bases, with 12 bases sitting between them.

The genes are TRBV19 and TRBJ2-2, with D perhaps matching TRBD1 (5 bases). The CDR3 sequence is 18 residues long. The germline V gene has CDR1 LNHDA and CDR2 SQIVND (reference sequence). V was shortened by 5 bases and J by 5 bases, with 24 bases between the two germline ends. CDR3 DNA: TGTGCCAGTAGTGCGCGCAAGATTTCAACAGGAGCTACCGGGGAGCTGTTTTTT. Translated: CASSARKISTGATGELFF.

The rearrangement uses TRBV5-5 and TRBJ2-2; D tentatively reads TRBD1 or TRBD2 (6 bases each). V lost 4 bases and J lost 8, with 18 bases in between. This CDR3 has 15 amino acids. Per the germline V gene, CDR1 is SGHKS and CDR2 is YYEKEE (reference sequence). The CDR3 spells CASSGGTSWAGELFF. The CDR3 nucleotides are TGTGCCAGCAGCGGAGGGACATCCTGGGCTGGGGAGCTGTTTTTT. Based on the CDR3 plus reference TRBV5-5 and TRBJ2-2, the full variable domain is DAGVTQSPTHLIKTRGQQVTLRCSPISGHKSVSWYQQVLGQGPQFIFQYYEKEERGRGNFPDRFSARQFPNYSSELNVNALLLGDSALYLCASSGGTSWAGELFFGEGSRLTVL.

The V call is TRBV5-5, the J call TRBJ1-2; 8 nucleotides line up with TRBD1. CDR3 length: 15 residues. V lost 2 bases and J lost 6; bases outside the gene matches: 9. Germline values: CDR1 SGHKS, CDR2 YYEKEE (reference sequence). As DNA, the CDR3 is TGTGCCAGCAGCTTTTCCCCTCGGGGACAGGATGGCTACACCTTC. Translating it yields CASSFSPRGQDGYTF.

This chain connects TRBV10-3 to TRBJ2-7; 10 bases are shared with TRBD1. This CDR3 has 14 residues. The ends lost 6 bases at V and 4 bases at J; junction bases unmatched: 6. Germline V CDR1 and CDR2: ENHRY, SYGVKD. The CDR3 nucleotides are TGTGCCATCAGCTTGACAGGGGGCGGGTACGAGCAGTACTTC. Translated: CAISLTGGGYEQYF.

The CDR3 protein is CASSYSGSYNEQFF. DNA of the CDR3: TGTGCCAGCAGCTATAGCGGCTCCTACAATGAGCAGTTCTTC. The J gene is TRBJ2-1, the V gene TRBV11-2; TRBD2 might be the D (6 bases). This CDR3 region has 14 residues. With 4 bases removed from V and 0 bases from J, the gap between germline ends came to 7 bases. Looked up from germline, CDR1 is SGHAT and CDR2 is FQNNGV. Full variable domain (rest looked up from reference TRBV11-2 and TRBJ2-1): EAGVAQSPRYKIIEKRQSVAFWCNPISGHATLYWYQQILGQGPKLLIQFQNNGVVDDSQLPKDRFSAERLKGVDSTLKIQPAKLEDSAVYLCASSYSGSYNEQFFGPGTRLTVL.

The chain uses TRBV5-1 and TRBJ1-6; D gene uncertain. Germline V lookup: CDR1 SGHRS, CDR2 YFSETQ. CDR3 length: 14 amino acids. V lost 0 bases, J lost 9 bases, and 10 bases lay in between. The CDR3 DNA sequence: TGCGCCAGCAGCTTGGCCTCTCGGGGTTCACCCCTCCACTTT. Its protein product is CASSLASRGSPLHF.

This rearrangement joins TRBV11-1 to TRBJ2-5; 10 bases fit TRBD1. Losses at the gene ends were 4 bases for V and 2 bases for J; bases not matched to a gene: 16. The CDR3 length is 19 residues. Germline CDR1 SGHAT, CDR2 FQDESV (reference sequence). CDR3 region: CASSSSYRDRGGPQETQYF. Written as DNA, the CDR3 is TGTGCCAGCAGCTCCTCCTACCGGGACAGGGGAGGCCCACAAGAGACCCAGTACTTC. The variable domain in full, with the rest retrieved from reference TRBV11-1 and TRBJ2-5, is EAEVAQSPRYKITEKSQAVAFWCDPISGHATLYWYRQILGQGPELLVQFQDESVVDDSQLPKDRFSAERLKGVDSTLKIQPAELGDSAMYLCASSSSYRDRGGPQETQYFGPGTRLLVL.

Here the CDR3 DNA reads TGTGCCAGCTCCCCCGGACAGGGGGCGCGGGAGCAGTACTTC. Its protein product is CASSPGQGAREQYF. V gene TRBV18 combines with J gene TRBJ2-7; TRBD1 matches 11 bases. Germline values: CDR1 KGHSH, CDR2 LQKENI. This CDR3 region has 14 residues. V lost 6 bases to trimming and J lost 7 bases; unmatched junction nucleotides: 8.

V is TRBV10-3 and J is TRBJ1-4; a weak D match, TRBD1 (6 bases). This CDR3 region has 14 residues. The V gene lost 8 bases and the J gene lost 4 bases, with 14 bases spanning the gap. Germline CDR1 reads ENHRY; CDR2 reads SYGVKD. DNA for the CDR3: TGTGCCATCGGCGCGGGGGCGAATAATGAAAAACTGTTTTTT. Residues: CAIGAGANNEKLFF.

The V gene is TRBV7-6, the J gene TRBJ2-3; D may be TRBD1 or TRBD2 (5 bases each). The CDR3 runs to 12 residues. Trimming took off 5 bases at V and 9 bases at J, with 12 bases between the two ends. The germline CDR1 and CDR2 sequences are SGHVS and FNYEAQ. DNA of the CDR3: TGTGCCAGCAGCCCTATAGGGGAGACGCAGTATTTT. Encoded protein: CASSPIGETQYF.

The chain combines TRBV18 with TRBJ2-5, with D unresolved. CDR1 is KGHSH and CDR2 is LQKENI in the germline V gene. The V end lost 0 bases, the J end lost 1 base, and 3 bases lay between the germline ends. The CDR3 extends over 13 amino acids. The CDR3 sequence is CASSPPSQETQYF. The CDR3 DNA sequence: TGTGCCAGCTCACCACCGAGCCAAGAGACCCAGTACTTC.

J is TRBJ2-1 and V is TRBV11-2; 7 nucleotides match TRBD2. The germline V gene encodes CDR1 SGHAT and CDR2 FQNNGV. The CDR3 covers 15 residues. V lost 5 bases to trimming and J lost 7 bases; unmatched junction nucleotides: 11. The DNA of the CDR3 is TGTGCCAGCAGCCCCGGGGGGTCCTTTGAAAATGAGCAGTTCTTC. This codes for CASSPGGSFENEQFF. Using reference TRBV11-2 and TRBJ2-1 for the parts outside the CDR3, the full variable domain is EAGVAQSPRYKIIEKRQSVAFWCNPISGHATLYWYQQILGQGPKLLIQFQNNGVVDDSQLPKDRFSAERLKGVDSTLKIQPAKLEDSAVYLCASSPGGSFENEQFFGPGTRLTVL.

The rearrangement uses TRBV6-6 and TRBJ1-6, with no clear D. This CDR3 has 14 amino acids. V dropped 2 bases and J dropped 7 bases, with 9 bases sitting between them. Germline CDR1 reads MNHNY; CDR2 reads SVGAGI (reference sequence). The CDR3 is CASSYGRDNSPLHF. CDR3 DNA: TGTGCCAGCAGTTACGGGAGAGACAATTCACCCCTCCACTTT.